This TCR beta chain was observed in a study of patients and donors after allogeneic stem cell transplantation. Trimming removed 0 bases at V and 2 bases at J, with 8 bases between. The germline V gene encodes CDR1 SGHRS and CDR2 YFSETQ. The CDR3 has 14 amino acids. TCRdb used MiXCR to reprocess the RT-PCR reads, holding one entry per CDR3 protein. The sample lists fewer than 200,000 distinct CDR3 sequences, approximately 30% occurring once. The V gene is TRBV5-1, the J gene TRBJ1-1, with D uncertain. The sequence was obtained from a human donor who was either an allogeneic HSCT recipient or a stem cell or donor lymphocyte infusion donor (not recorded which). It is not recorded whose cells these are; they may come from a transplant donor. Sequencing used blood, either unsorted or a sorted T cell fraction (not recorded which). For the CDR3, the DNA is TGCGCCAGCAGCTTGGGAGTGGAAAACACTGAAGCTTTCTTT. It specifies CASSLGVENTEAFF. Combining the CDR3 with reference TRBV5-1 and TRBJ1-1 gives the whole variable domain KAGVTQTPRYLIKTRGQQVTLSCSPISGHRSVSWYQQTPGQGLQFLFEYFSETQRNKGNFPGRFSGRQFSNSRSEMNVSTLELGDSALYLCASSLGVENTEAFFGQGTRLTVV.